One and the same sample provided the 11 T cell receptor beta chains below, sequenced in a study of T cell repertoires in cytomegalovirus infection. Their antigens are not known. TCRdb independently ran MiXCR on the reads; one entry per CDR3 protein. The data contain roughly 87,000 distinct CDR3 sequences, about 29% of them seen just once; the ten biggest clones take up over 60%. Sequenced material: CD8+ T cells from cultured PBMCs, taken from culture after CMV antigen stimulation. All receptors come from a human donor in good health (CMV status not recorded). Some clones in this sample may be carry-over from other donors' samples.

This clonotype was counted at least ten times. CDR3 loop: CSVFGNSPLHF. CDR3 DNA sequence: TGCAGCGTTTTTGGAAATTCACCCCTCCACTTT. The chain uses TRBV29-1 and TRBJ1-6; no clear D. CDR1 and CDR2 from the germline V gene are SQVTM and ANQGSEA. Trimming left V 5 bases short and J 7 bases short, with 6 bases between. This CDR3 is 11 amino acids long.

This clonotype was counted many times. The genes are TRBV7-9 and TRBJ1-1; 8 nucleotides line up with TRBD1. The CDR3 contains 15 residues. The V and J ends lost 5 bases and 2 bases, in that order; junction bases with no gene match: 7. The germline CDR1 and CDR2 sequences are SEHNR and FQNEAQ (reference sequence). CDR3 sequence reads: CASSPVAGGNTEAFF. DNA of the CDR3: TGTGCCAGCAGCCCGGTGGCAGGGGGCAACACTGAAGCTTTCTTT.

This clonotype has just a few counts. The J gene is TRBJ1-2, the V gene TRBV2, with a tentative D call TRBD1 (5 bases). CDR1 is SNHLY, CDR2 FYNNEI, per germline. Trimming pared 8 bases from V and 9 bases from J, leaving 16 bases between. CDR3 size: 12 residues. The CDR3 here is CASFNWGGSYTF. The CDR3 DNA sequence: TGTGCCAGCTTCAATTGGGGGGGTAGCTACACCTTC.

This chain links TRBV12-3 or TRBV12-4 with TRBJ1-1; D remains ambiguous. There are 10 residues in the CDR3. The V end was cut by 6 bases, the J end by 14 bases, with 13 bases between. The CDR3 spells CASSPESGFF. The CDR3 DNA sequence: TGTGCCAGCAGCCCGGAGTCGGGCTTCTTT.

The table lists this clonotype with a few counts. The rearrangement joins TRBV6-1 to TRBJ1-3; unclear D gene. The CDR3 runs to 17 residues. Germline V gene data show CDR1 as MNHNS and CDR2 as SASEGT. Trimming stripped 0 bases from V and 0 bases from J, with 12 bases between. The CDR3 spells CASSEAPGGPSGNTIYF. CDR3 bases: TGTGCCAGCAGTGAAGCGCCCGGCGGTCCCTCTGGAAACACCATATATTTT.

This clonotype was observed a few times. This rearrangement joins TRBV6-6 to TRBJ1-2; D unresolved. The CDR3 totals 12 residues. V lost 5 bases and J lost 5, with 9 bases in between. Germline CDR1 and CDR2: MNHNY and SVGAGI (reference sequence). CDR3 bases: TGTGCCAGCAGTCCCGAACCGTATGGCTACACCTTC. Encoded protein: CASSPEPYGYTF.

This clonotype was counted between two and nine times. The V call is TRBV7-2, the J call TRBJ1-4; perhaps TRBD1 as D (6 bases). This CDR3 spans 16 amino acids. The V end was cut by 0 bases, the J end by 8 bases, with 16 bases between. Germline CDR1 reads SGHTA; CDR2 reads FQGNSA. CDR3 loop: CASSLAPGVLGEKLFF. The CDR3 DNA follows: TGTGCCAGCAGCTTAGCTCCAGGGGTATTGGGGGAAAAACTGTTTTTT.

The chain couples TRBV18 to TRBJ1-1; D unclear. The CDR3 has 15 residues. Deletions cut 4 bases from V and 1 base from J, with 13 bases between. From germline, CDR1 is KGHSH and CDR2 LQKENI. For the CDR3, the DNA is TGTGCCAGCTCACGCGGGAGGGATGGGAACACTGAAGCTTTCTTT. As protein: CASSRGRDGNTEAFF.

The genes are TRBV20-1 and TRBJ2-1, with no clear D. Germline V lookup: CDR1 DFQATT, CDR2 SNEGSKA (reference sequence). This CDR3 is built from 14 residues. Between the trimmed V and J ends, which lost 3 bases and 8 bases, there was a span of 17 bases. The CDR3 nucleotides are TGCAGTGCTAGTAAGGACGCTAGTCCCGATGAGCAGTTCTTC. Translation: CSASKDASPDEQFF.

This clonotype is a singleton in its sample. J is TRBJ2-7 and V is TRBV6-1; TRBD2 agrees at 13 bases. CDR3 length: 16 residues. V dropped 7 bases and J dropped 4; count of bases not matched to a gene: 10. Germline CDR1 and CDR2: MNHNS and SASEGT. The CDR3 loop is CASKKPLAGGQYEQYF. CDR3 coding DNA: TGTGCCAGCAAAAAACCACTAGCGGGGGGGCAATACGAGCAGTACTTC.

This clonotype was found once. The CDR3 DNA is TGCAGTGCTAGAGCCCCTGGACAGGGTTTGGACACTGAAGCTTTCTTT. It specifies CSARAPGQGLDTEAFF. This chain connects TRBV20-1 to TRBJ1-1; 8 bases match TRBD1. CDR1 is DFQATT and CDR2 is SNEGSKA in the germline V gene (reference sequence). The CDR3 is 16 amino acids. The V gene end was trimmed by 1 base and the J gene end by 3 bases; junction bases not matched to a gene: 10.